The 2 T cell receptor beta chains in this list originate from one sample, sequenced in a study of blood T cells in healthy people across ages. Primed by a sample-barcoded 5' primer and a J-beta primer mix, a second PCR proceeded for roughly 6 to 12 cycles. TCRdb independently ran MiXCR on the 5' RACE reads; one entry per CDR3 protein. The sample has about 640,000 distinct CDR3 sequences; 58% are singletons. The sample comprised blood. The receptor source for this set is a man aged 60 to 75 in good health.

The rearrangement joins TRBV7-9 to TRBJ1-4; D not resolved. The CDR3 contains 13 residues. V shed 4 bases and J shed 8 bases, with 11 bases lying between them. Per the germline V gene, CDR1 is SEHNR and CDR2 is FQNEAQ (reference sequence). The CDR3 is CASSSPGEEKLFF. The CDR3 DNA reads as TGTGCCAGCAGCTCCCCCGGCGAGGAAAAACTGTTTTTT.

This rearrangement joins TRBV12-3 or TRBV12-4 to TRBJ1-4, with D tentatively TRBD1 (6 bases). V was trimmed by 6 bases and J by 6 bases, leaving 11 bases between them. This CDR3 region has 13 residues. The CDR3 DNA sequence: TGTGCCAGCAGAAGGACAGTGGATGAAAAACTGTTTTTT. This sequence encodes CASRRTVDEKLFF.